Following are 32 T cell receptor beta chains from one sample sequenced in a study of T cells in Graves' hyperthyroidism and ophthalmopathy. The CDR3 regions of TCR beta were amplified from RNA transcripts. Researchers ran a first-round RT-PCR on the TCR CDR3 using the HTBI primer set. TCRdb independently ran MiXCR on the multiplex PCR reads; one entry per CDR3 protein. Of around 690,000 distinct CDR3 sequences detected, 15% to 20% appear once; the ten largest clones hold 15% to 18%. What was sequenced was blood. Every receptor here comes from a man aged 45 to 65 with Graves' hyperthyroidism.

This clonotype was picked up a small number of times. The CDR3 DNA is TGTGCCAGCAGCTTAGAGAGTATATCAAGGTCACCCCTCCACTTT. Translation: CASSLESISRSPLHF. The chain joins TRBV11-2 to TRBJ1-6, with unresolved D. The CDR3 is 15 residues long. Germline V gives CDR1 SGHAT, CDR2 FQNNGV. Trimming pared 0 bases from V and 10 bases from J, leaving 13 bases between.

This clonotype was counted a few times. The CDR3 DNA reads TGTGCCAGCAGCTTAGGTCCTAGCGGACCCACTCGCTCGGATACGCAGTATTTT. It codes for CASSLGPSGPTRSDTQYF. The chain combines TRBV7-2 with TRBJ2-3; 7 bases align to TRBD2. This CDR3 is 18 amino acids long. Unmatched junction bases numbered 16, after V lost 1 base and J lost 6 bases. Per the germline V gene, CDR1 is SGHTA and CDR2 is FQGNSA.

This clonotype showed up many times. The V and J genes are TRBV9 and TRBJ2-7; the D is unclear. Looked up from germline, CDR1 is SGDLS and CDR2 is YYNGEE. V lost 0 bases, J lost 0 bases, and 10 bases lay in between. The CDR3 runs to 15 residues. CDR3 loop: CASSVGQKPSYEQYF. CDR3 nucleotide sequence: TGTGCCAGCAGCGTAGGGCAGAAGCCCTCCTACGAGCAGTACTTC.

Ten or more counts support this clonotype. The chain is built from TRBV28 and TRBJ2-6; no definite D call. Germline CDR1 MDHEN, CDR2 SYDVKM. V lost 7 bases to trimming and J lost 0 bases, with 10 bases between them. There are 15 residues in the CDR3. The CDR3 is CASTAASSGANVLTF. CDR3 in DNA: TGTGCCAGCACCGCAGCTAGCTCTGGGGCCAACGTCCTGACTTTC.

About this clonotype: A junction boundary mismatches the germline segment, possibly from a read error. The chain joins TRBV6-1 to TRBJ2-3; TRBD1 is a possible D gene (6 bases). The germline gives CDR1 MNHNS, CDR2 SASEGT. The CDR3 runs to 15 residues. The DNA of the CDR3 is TGTGCCAGCAGCCATGGACAGCCTAGCACAGGTACGCAGTATTTT. Protein: CASSHGQPSTGTQYF.

The DNA of the CDR3 is TGTGCCAGCTCCCCCCCAGGGATCGTATTTAGCACAGATACGCAGTATTTT. This codes for CASSPPGIVFSTDTQYF. The V call is TRBV27, the J call TRBJ2-3; a weak D match, TRBD1 (5 bases). V shed 8 bases and J shed 0 bases, with 21 bases lying between them. CDR1 is MNHEY, CDR2 SMNVEV, per germline (reference sequence). The CDR3 runs to 17 residues.

The chain uses TRBV19 and TRBJ2-2, with D perhaps TRBD2 (7 bases). Germline CDR1 and CDR2: LNHDA and SQIVND (reference sequence). With 7 bases removed from V and 6 bases from J, the gap between germline ends came to 24 bases. The CDR3 runs to 17 residues. The CDR3 loop is CASTQTRTRGSAGELFF. CDR3 sequence (DNA): TGTGCCAGTACCCAAACGAGGACTAGGGGGTCCGCCGGGGAGCTGTTTTTT.

This clonotype showed up many times. V gene TRBV11-2 combines with J gene TRBJ1-3; no clear D. The CDR3 is 14 residues long. V was clipped by 1 base and J by 4 bases, with 8 bases between them. From germline, CDR1 is SGHAT and CDR2 FQNNGV. CDR3 in amino acids: CASSLVGRGNTIYF. DNA for the CDR3: TGTGCCAGCAGCTTAGTTGGACGGGGAAACACCATATATTTT.

This clonotype was recorded many times. The chain links TRBV20-1 to TRBJ2-1, with D possibly called TRBD1 or TRBD2 (6 bases each). There are 16 residues in the CDR3. Germline values: CDR1 DFQATT, CDR2 SNEGSKA (reference sequence). The germline V and J ends were trimmed by 5 bases and 1 base, with 18 bases remaining between them. Written as DNA, the CDR3 is TGCAGTGCTGAGAAGGGGGGACAAGGATCCTACAATGAGCAGTTCTTC. It encodes CSAEKGGQGSYNEQFF.

As to this clonotype: A much larger clone is a single base away; this may be a read error. V usage is TRBV30 and J usage is TRBJ1-1; D is possibly TRBD1 (5 bases). Between the trimmed V and J ends, which lost 5 bases and 6 bases, there was a span of 16 bases. The CDR3 consists of 13 residues. CDR1 and CDR2 from the germline V gene are GTSNPN and SVGIG (reference sequence). The CDR3 bases are TGTGCCTGGGTCGGGGGGAATCACGCTGAAGCTTTCTTT. Protein sequence: CAWVGGNHAEAFF.

The rearrangement joins TRBV9 to TRBJ2-7; the D call may be TRBD1 or TRBD2 (5 bases each). The V gene's germline CDR1 is SGDLS and CDR2 YYNGEE. This CDR3 has 13 amino acids. Trimming removed 4 bases at V and 3 bases at J, with 11 bases between. CDR3 sequence: CASSRGALYEQYF. The CDR3 DNA sequence: TGTGCCAGCAGCAGGGGAGCCCTCTACGAGCAGTACTTC.

The sample holds a few counts of this clonotype. This sequence joins TRBV11-2 and TRBJ1-4; D remains ambiguous. The germline gives CDR1 SGHAT, CDR2 FQNNGV. There are 16 residues in the CDR3. V dropped 3 bases and J dropped 5 bases, with 16 bases sitting between them. CDR3 residues: CASSLAPGLKNEKLFF. The DNA for the CDR3 is TGTGCCAGCAGCTTGGCTCCGGGTCTGAAAAATGAAAAACTGTTTTTT.

This clonotype was seen many times. This sequence joins TRBV12-3 or TRBV12-4 and TRBJ2-1; maybe TRBD2 (7 bases). The CDR3 covers 15 residues. Trimming took off 5 bases at V and 4 bases at J, with 15 bases between the two ends. This CDR3 reads CASSALGGGYNEQFF. Here the CDR3 DNA reads TGTGCCAGCAGTGCATTAGGGGGAGGGTACAATGAGCAGTTCTTC.

This clonotype has more than one count but fewer than ten. The DNA of the CDR3 is TGCGCCAGCAGCATCCAGGGATCCTTGGCCACTGAAGCTTTCTTT. This translates into CASSIQGSLATEAFF. The rearrangement links TRBV5-1 to TRBJ1-1, with D possibly matching TRBD1 (5 bases). CDR1 and CDR2 from the germline V gene are SGHRS and YFSETQ. This CDR3 region has 15 residues. Trimming cost V 4 bases and J 4 bases, with 17 bases left between them.

The CDR3 DNA follows: TGTGCCAGCACCTTCCTCGGAGATACGCAGTATTTT. It yields the protein CASTFLGDTQYF. This chain uses TRBV2 with TRBJ2-3; D ambiguous. Looked up from germline, CDR1 is SNHLY and CDR2 is FYNNEI. The CDR3 has 12 amino acids. Trimming took off 7 bases at V and 5 bases at J, with 10 bases between the two ends.

There are a few counts of this clonotype. The rearrangement joins TRBV6-1 to TRBJ2-5; possibly TRBD2 for D (6 bases). CDR3 size: 15 residues. Looked up from germline, CDR1 is MNHNS and CDR2 is SASEGT. The V end was cut by 8 bases, the J end by 1 base, with 17 bases between. The CDR3 sequence: CASLKPGLPQETQYF. The CDR3 DNA is TGTGCCAGCCTCAAGCCGGGACTCCCCCAAGAGACCCAGTACTTC.

V and J are TRBV9 and TRBJ2-3; TRBD2 matches 11 bases. Trimming took 3 bases from V and 5 from J; bases not matched to a gene: 8. Germline assignment: CDR1 SGDLS and CDR2 YYNGEE. The CDR3 contains 16 residues. The CDR3, as DNA: TGTGCCAGCAGCGCCCTGGGACTAGCGGACAAAGATACGCAGTATTTT. Protein product: CASSALGLADKDTQYF. The whole variable domain, filled in from reference TRBV9 and TRBJ2-3, reads DSGVTQTPKHLITATGQRVTLRCSPRSGDLSVYWYQQSLDQGLQFLIQYYNGEERAKGNILERFSAQQFPDLHSELNLSSLELGDSALYFCASSALGLADKDTQYFGPGTRLTVL.

The CDR3 DNA reads as TGTGCCAGCAGTCGGGACCCCCTGGGCAATGAGCAGTTCTTC. It is translated as CASSRDPLGNEQFF. The chain is built from TRBV6-1 and TRBJ2-1; D tentatively reads TRBD1 or TRBD2 (5 bases each). The V gene's germline CDR1 is MNHNS and CDR2 SASEGT. Between the trimmed V and J ends, which lost 5 bases and 6 bases, there was a span of 14 bases. This CDR3 contains 14 residues.

This clonotype was recorded at least ten times. The rearrangement links TRBV2 to TRBJ1-1; 9 positions match TRBD1. Germline V gives CDR1 SNHLY, CDR2 FYNNEI. J lost 0 bases, V lost 8 bases, and 10 bases had no gene match. This CDR3 spans 16 amino acids. The CDR3 here is CASSEQGAAVNTEAFF. Here the CDR3 DNA reads TGTGCCAGCTCTGAACAGGGGGCTGCTGTGAACACTGAAGCTTTCTTT.

This clonotype was observed at least ten times. The chain recombines TRBV6-1 with TRBJ1-2, with unresolved D. The CDR3 contains 14 residues. V shed 5 bases and J shed 4 bases, with 14 bases lying between them. Germline V gene data show CDR1 as MNHNS and CDR2 as SASEGT. This CDR3 reads CASSYGRSLYGYTF. The CDR3 DNA sequence: TGTGCCAGCAGTTATGGCAGAAGCCTCTATGGCTACACCTTC.

This clonotype has a count of ten or more. The V gene is TRBV7-9, the J gene TRBJ1-2; D is uncertain. The CDR3 has 12 amino acids. Trimming took 2 bases from V and 8 from J, leaving 9 bases between them. Germline V gives CDR1 SEHNR, CDR2 FQNEAQ (reference sequence). In DNA, the CDR3 is TGTGCCAGCAGCTTACTACCCGTCGGCTACACCTTC. Its translation is CASSLLPVGYTF.

This clonotype was picked up many times. The gene calls are TRBV6-1 and TRBJ2-5; the match to TRBD1 covers 8 bases. This CDR3 comprises 19 residues. J lost 4 bases, V lost 5 bases, and 21 bases had no gene match. The germline CDR1 and CDR2 sequences are MNHNS and SASEGT. CDR3: CASSFARGTGGRKRETQYF. CDR3 nucleotide sequence: TGTGCCAGCAGTTTCGCACGCGGGACAGGAGGTCGAAAACGAGAGACCCAGTACTTC.

This clonotype was detected a few times. The rearrangement joins TRBV3-1 to TRBJ1-6; D unresolved. CDR1 and CDR2 (germline): LGHDT, YNNKEL (reference sequence). CDR3 length: 15 residues. Trimming took 6 bases from V and 5 from J, leaving 14 bases between them. Here the CDR3 DNA reads TGTGCCAGCAGACCCACCAGAACCGATAATTCACCCCTCCACTTT. Translating it yields CASRPTRTDNSPLHF.

This clonotype has just a few counts. The chain employs TRBV25-1 and TRBJ2-7, with 7 bases identical to TRBD1. Germline values: CDR1 MGHDK, CDR2 SYGVNS. The CDR3 sequence is 16 residues long. V lost 3 bases to trimming and J lost 1 base; unmatched junction nucleotides: 9. The CDR3 sequence is CASSDFHGDRSYEQYF. The CDR3 DNA sequence: TGTGCCAGCAGTGATTTTCATGGGGACAGATCCTACGAGCAGTACTTC.

In its sample, this clonotype was seen many times. A junction end diverges from the germline sequence, so it may reflect a read error. This sequence joins TRBV6-1 and TRBJ2-3, with D perhaps TRBD1 (6 bases). CDR1 is MNHNS, CDR2 SASEGT, per germline. This CDR3 spans 15 amino acids. The CDR3 loop reads CASSEGAGAADTQYF. Written as DNA, the CDR3 is TGTGCCAGCAGTGAAGGGGCAGGGGCTGCAGACACGCAGTATTTT.

This clonotype was observed a handful of times. The chain couples TRBV7-8 to TRBJ2-7, with D tentatively TRBD1 (5 bases). Germline V gene data show CDR1 as SGHVS and CDR2 as FQNEAQ. The CDR3 consists of 15 residues. V lost 2 bases and J lost 3, with 14 bases in between. In nucleotides, the CDR3 is TGTGCCAGCAGCTTAAGCGCAGGGTCTATCTACGAGCAGTACTTC. Amino acids: CASSLSAGSIYEQYF.

This chain joins TRBV27 and TRBJ2-7, with D maybe TRBD1 (6 bases). Trimming removed 2 bases at V and 6 bases at J, with 11 bases between. This CDR3 comprises 13 residues. CDR1 and CDR2 from the germline V gene are MNHEY and SMNVEV (reference sequence). The CDR3 spells CASSLMGASEQYF. Here the CDR3 DNA reads TGTGCCAGCAGTTTAATGGGGGCCAGCGAGCAGTACTTC.

The rearrangement joins TRBV14 to TRBJ2-3, with 10 positions matching TRBD2. The CDR3 has 17 amino acids. Germline CDR1 is SGHDN and CDR2 is FVKESK. V gave up 0 bases and J gave up 4 bases; unmatched junction bases: 7. The CDR3 region is CASSQDRAGGRADTQYF. CDR3 DNA: TGTGCCAGCAGCCAAGATCGAGCGGGAGGGCGGGCAGATACGCAGTATTTT.

This clonotype was observed at least ten times. The CDR3 DNA follows: TGTGCCAGTAGTGGCGCGTGGGCGGCTACTAACTATGGCTACACCTTC. Translating gives CASSGAWAATNYGYTF. The chain recombines TRBV19 with TRBJ1-2; D is unresolved. The CDR3 extends over 16 amino acids. V was trimmed by 5 bases and J by 0 bases, leaving 16 bases between them. CDR1 is LNHDA, CDR2 SQIVND, per germline (reference sequence).

This clonotype was seen at least ten times. The rearrangement links TRBV29-1 to TRBJ1-5; 10 nucleotides match TRBD1. Germline assignment: CDR1 SQVTM and CDR2 ANQGSEA. The CDR3 has 14 residues. Losses at the gene ends were 5 bases for V and 6 bases for J; bases not matched to a gene: 7. The CDR3 DNA reads TGCAGCGTTCAGCCGACAGGGGGCGGTCAGCCCCAGCATTTT. Translating gives CSVQPTGGGQPQHF.

This clonotype was seen at least ten times. J is TRBJ1-3 and V is TRBV11-2; 8 bases fit TRBD1. This CDR3 contains 12 residues. With V trimmed by 11 bases and J by 4 bases, 4 bases remained unmatched. CDR1 and CDR2 (germline): SGHAT, FQNNGV. CDR3 region: CALQGVGNTIYF. CDR3 nucleotides: TGTGCCTTACAGGGGGTAGGAAACACCATATATTTT.

The rearrangement links TRBV29-1 to TRBJ2-1; 11 bases line up with TRBD2. V was pared by 5 bases and J by 2 bases, with 5 bases of the junction left unmatched. CDR1 is SQVTM and CDR2 is ANQGSEA in the germline V gene. This CDR3 is 15 amino acids long. In nucleotides, the CDR3 is TGCAGCGTTAAACTAGCGGGAGAGACCTACAATGAGCAGTTCTTC. This encodes CSVKLAGETYNEQFF.